A single sample is the source of the 29 T cell receptor beta chains below, sequenced in a study of blood T cells in healthy people across ages. A second PCR of about 7 to 12 cycles used a sample-barcoded 5' primer and a J-beta primer mix. TCRdb processed the 5' RACE reads anew with MiXCR; each CDR3 protein has one entry. The top ten clones hold around 14% of a sample with about 1.1 million distinct CDR3 sequences, 35% to 45% of them seen once. Sequenced material: blood. All receptors derive from a man between 18 and 35 years old in good health.

This clonotype was observed a handful of times. CDR3 nucleotides: TGCGCCAGCAGCCAAGCTGTGACCGGGGGGAACACCATTCAGTACTTC. Translation: CASSQAVTGGNTIQYF. V and J are TRBV4-1 and TRBJ2-4, with TRBD2 identical over 7 bases. There are 16 residues in the CDR3. Germline V gene data show CDR1 as MGHRA and CDR2 as YSYEKL. V lost 1 base and J lost 9; bases outside the gene matches: 12.

The CDR3 spells CASSVVGRPDTQYF. As DNA, the CDR3 is TGTGCCAGCAGCGTAGTTGGGAGACCAGATACGCAGTATTTT. The chain has TRBV9 and TRBJ2-3; possibly TRBD2 for D (5 bases). The CDR3 runs 14 residues. Germline-derived CDR1 and CDR2 are SGDLS and YYNGEE. Trimming cost V 0 bases and J 4 bases, with 9 bases left between them.

With respect to this clonotype: Its ends do not fully match the called genes, so a read error is possible. This sequence joins TRBV12-3 or TRBV12-4 and TRBJ1-5; D unclear. The CDR3 has 13 residues. The CDR3 coding sequence is TGTGCCAGCAGTTCCTCCTCGTCAAATCCCCGGCATTTT. Translated: CASSSSSSNPRHF.

In this sample, this clonotype turned up a few times. This rearrangement joins TRBV4-2 to TRBJ1-5; D is unclear. CDR1 is LGHNA, CDR2 YNFKEQ, per germline. V lost 3 bases and J 2 bases, leaving 11 bases between the germline ends. CDR3 length equals 15 residues. CDR3: CASSQRRGGNQPQHF. DNA of the CDR3: TGTGCCAGCAGCCAGCGCCGCGGGGGCAATCAGCCCCAGCATTTT.

Many counts were recorded for this clonotype. The chain has TRBV5-6 and TRBJ1-5; tentatively, D is TRBD1 (5 bases). V gave up 0 bases and J gave up 4 bases, with 8 bases separating them. This CDR3 has 14 residues. CDR1 is SGHDT and CDR2 is YYEEEE in the germline V gene. CDR3 amino acids: CASSLGDGNQPQHF. The CDR3 nucleotides are TGTGCCAGCAGCTTGGGGGACGGAAATCAGCCCCAGCATTTT. Combining the CDR3 with reference TRBV5-6 and TRBJ1-5 gives the whole variable domain DAGVTQSPTHLIKTRGQQVTLRCSPKSGHDTVSWYQQALGQGPQFIFQYYEEEERQRGNFPDRFSGHQFPNYSSELNVNALLLGDSALYLCASSLGDGNQPQHFGDGTRLSIL.

V and J are TRBV7-8 and TRBJ1-2; perhaps TRBD1 as D (5 bases). V was cut by 1 base and J by 3 bases, with 12 bases left in between. Germline CDR1 reads SGHVS; CDR2 reads FQNEAQ. The CDR3 runs 15 residues. The CDR3 coding sequence is TGTGCCAGCAGCTTAGGGCAGGGTTCCGACTATGGCTACACCTTC. It specifies CASSLGQGSDYGYTF.

This clonotype was detected a few times. V and J are TRBV6-2 or TRBV6-3 and TRBJ2-7; D may be TRBD2 (6 bases). V gave up 8 bases and J gave up 2 bases, with 13 bases separating them. In germline, CDR1 is MNHEY, CDR2 SVGEGT. The CDR3 totals 13 residues. CDR3 bases: TGTGCCAGCGGGGCAGCGGGTACCTACGAGCAGTACTTC. It translates to CASGAAGTYEQYF.

Only a few counts were recorded for this clonotype. The DNA of the CDR3 is TGTGCCAGCGAACTTGGGAATGGCTACACCTTC. Translating it yields CASELGNGYTF. The chain couples TRBV7-9 to TRBJ1-2; no clear D. V dropped 8 bases and J dropped 6 bases, with 10 bases sitting between them. The CDR3 loop spans 11 amino acids. CDR1 is SEHNR, CDR2 FQNEAQ, per germline (reference sequence).

The chain recombines TRBV27 with TRBJ2-3; weak D call: TRBD1 (6 bases). The V end was cut by 3 bases, the J end by 5 bases, with 15 bases between. This CDR3 spans 15 amino acids. Germline V lookup: CDR1 MNHEY, CDR2 SMNVEV (reference sequence). The DNA for the CDR3 is TGTGCCAGCAGTTTCAGAGAGGGGGATGGAGATACGCAGTATTTT. Its translation is CASSFREGDGDTQYF.

V is TRBV6-2 or TRBV6-3 and J is TRBJ1-1; 8 bases are shared with TRBD1. V was pared by 6 bases and J by 3 bases, with 6 bases of the junction left unmatched. Germline CDR1 is MNHEY and CDR2 is SVGEGT. This CDR3 has 14 residues. The CDR3 region has the DNA TGTGCCAGCAGAAGAGTGGACAGGGACACTGAAGCTTTCTTT. Encoded protein: CASRRVDRDTEAFF.

The genes are TRBV6-2 or TRBV6-3 and TRBJ2-6; D uncertain. Trimming removed 0 bases from V and 0 bases from J, with 12 bases in between. The germline gives CDR1 MNHEY, CDR2 SVGEGT. The CDR3 has 18 amino acids. Here the CDR3 reads CASSYSTVRNSGANVLTF. The DNA for the CDR3 is TGTGCCAGCAGTTACTCAACGGTTCGGAACTCTGGGGCCAACGTCCTGACTTTC.

The rearrangement joins TRBV29-1 to TRBJ1-2; tentative D call: TRBD1 (6 bases). This CDR3 has 14 residues. CDR1 is SQVTM and CDR2 is ANQGSEA in the germline V gene. V lost 3 bases to trimming and J lost 4 bases, with 15 bases between them. The CDR3 nucleotides read TGCAGCGTTGACCCAGGACAGTTAGGCTATGGCTACACCTTC. Protein product: CSVDPGQLGYGYTF.

Turning to this clonotype: Mismatch with germline at one junction end may stem from a read error. This chain joins TRBV7-2 and TRBJ1-2, with TRBD1 as a possible D gene (6 bases). CDR3 length: 14 residues. The V gene's germline CDR1 is SGHTA and CDR2 FQGNSA. The CDR3 DNA reads as TGTGCCAGCAGCTTAAGACAGGAGATGTATGACTACACCTTC. It encodes CASSLRQEMYDYTF.

The chain recombines TRBV4-3 with TRBJ2-3, with 9 bases fitting TRBD2. This CDR3 contains 16 residues. Germline V gives CDR1 LGHNA, CDR2 YSLEER. Germline trimming cut 1 base from V and 6 bases from J; bases unmatched to any gene: 8. CDR3 protein: CASSQGWGGGADTQYF. The DNA of the CDR3 is TGCGCCAGCAGCCAAGGTTGGGGCGGGGGGGCTGATACGCAGTATTTT.

This chain links TRBV6-5 with TRBJ2-2, with D possibly matching TRBD2 (6 bases). The CDR3 covers 15 residues. Trimming stripped 0 bases from V and 5 bases from J, with 10 bases between. Germline V gene lookup returns CDR1 MNHEY and CDR2 SVGAGI. CDR3 nucleotide sequence: TGTGCCAGCAGTTACTCTTCGGGGGTTACCGGGGAGCTGTTTTTT. Its protein is CASSYSSGVTGELFF.

Remarks on this clonotype: A read error may explain this, as a much larger clone is one base away. The chain joins TRBV10-3 to TRBJ2-5; the D is unclear. Germline V CDR1 and CDR2: ENHRY, SYGVKD. V was pared by 5 bases and J by 2 bases, with 9 bases between. The CDR3 totals 13 residues. CDR3 loop: CAISQARQETQYF. The CDR3 DNA reads TGTGCCATCAGTCAGGCAAGGCAAGAGACCCAGTACTTC.

A note on this clonotype: Just one base apart from a much larger clone, this may be a read error. V and J are TRBV10-3 and TRBJ2-1; D not certain. The CDR3 is 12 amino acids. In germline, CDR1 is ENHRY, CDR2 SYGVKD. The DNA of the CDR3 is TGTGCCATCAACGGGCCCTACAAGGAGCAGTTCTTC. This encodes CAINGPYKEQFF.

V and J are TRBV27 and TRBJ2-1, with D possibly being TRBD1 or TRBD2 (5 bases each). CDR1 is MNHEY, CDR2 SMNVEV, per germline (reference sequence). V lost 7 bases and J lost 4, with 20 bases in between. The CDR3 is made up of 16 amino acids. The CDR3: CASTPRAGSIYNEQFF. CDR3 DNA sequence: TGTGCCAGCACCCCCCGGGCAGGGAGCATTTACAATGAGCAGTTCTTC.

This clonotype was counted at least ten times. The chain carries TRBV4-3 and TRBJ2-3; D is possibly TRBD1 (5 bases). CDR3 length: 15 residues. V lost 1 base, J lost 2 bases, and 10 bases lay in between. Germline loops: CDR1 LGHNA, CDR2 YSLEER. CDR3 in DNA: TGCGCCAGCAGCCAAGGGACACGGTACACAGATACGCAGTATTTT. Protein product: CASSQGTRYTDTQYF.

The chain couples TRBV4-3 to TRBJ2-2; no reliable D call. V lost 0 bases and J 1 base, leaving 6 bases between the germline ends. CDR3 length: 15 amino acids. The germline gives CDR1 LGHNA, CDR2 YSLEER. CDR3: CASSQDSGNTGELFF. The CDR3 coding sequence is TGCGCCAGCAGCCAAGATTCAGGGAACACCGGGGAGCTGTTTTTT.

This rearrangement joins TRBV7-6 to TRBJ2-1, with D perhaps matching TRBD1 or TRBD2 (6 bases each). The CDR3 spans 17 residues. The V and J ends lost 0 bases and 5 bases respectively, with 17 bases between them. Germline lookup yields CDR1 SGHVS and CDR2 FNYEAQ. For the CDR3, the DNA is TGTGCCAGCAGCTTAGCTATTGGAGGGGGTAGAAACAATGAGCAGTTCTTC. Residues: CASSLAIGGGRNNEQFF.

This clonotype appeared a few times. This chain links TRBV11-1 with TRBJ1-2, with 7 nucleotides matching TRBD1. Germline values: CDR1 SGHAT, CDR2 FQDESV (reference sequence). The J segment lost 3 bases and the V segment lost 5 bases, leaving 9 bases of the junction unmatched. The CDR3 sequence is 15 residues long. CDR3 protein: CASSPEDRLDYGYTF. The CDR3 bases are TGTGCCAGCAGCCCAGAGGACAGGCTTGACTATGGCTACACCTTC.

CDR3 sequence (DNA): TGTGCCAGCAATCCGAGGAGGGGTGAGCAGTTCTTC. Translated, it gives CASNPRRGEQFF. This rearrangement joins TRBV6-1 to TRBJ2-1, with a weak D call TRBD2 (6 bases). V was pared by 7 bases and J by 9 bases, with 13 bases between. The CDR3 has 12 amino acids. The germline gives CDR1 MNHNS, CDR2 SASEGT.

CDR3: CASSFLTETQYF. DNA for the CDR3: TGTGCCAGCAGTTTCCTCACGGAGACCCAGTACTTC. The chain is built from TRBV28 and TRBJ2-5; D is undetermined. There are 12 residues in the CDR3. CDR1 and CDR2 (germline): MDHEN, SYDVKM. Trimming stripped 3 bases from V and 5 bases from J, with 7 bases between.

This clonotype has a count of ten or more. The chain couples TRBV5-1 to TRBJ1-2; D is unresolved. V lost 6 bases and J 0 bases, leaving 12 bases between the germline ends. This CDR3 region has 14 residues. Looked up from germline, CDR1 is SGHRS and CDR2 is YFSETQ. The DNA for the CDR3 is TGCGCCAGCAACCCGGGATCTTCTAACTATGGCTACACCTTC. Translation: CASNPGSSNYGYTF.

The J gene is TRBJ1-2, the V gene TRBV7-2; a weak D match, TRBD1 (6 bases). V shed 3 bases and J shed 8 bases, with 19 bases lying between them. The CDR3 has 15 amino acids. CDR1 SGHTA and CDR2 FQGNSA come from the germline V gene. The DNA for the CDR3 is TGTGCCAGCAGCTTTACCGCCGGGACAATGAGAGGCTACACCTTC. As protein: CASSFTAGTMRGYTF.

Only a few counts were recorded for this clonotype. The chain employs TRBV20-1 and TRBJ2-4; either TRBD1 or TRBD2 may fit D (5 bases each). The CDR3 length is 17 residues. Trimming took 5 bases from V and 4 from J, leaving 24 bases between them. Germline V gene sequence: CDR1 DFQATT, CDR2 SNEGSKA (reference sequence). In nucleotides, the CDR3 is TGCAGTGCTCTAGTTTCTCCCGGGGCCCTCGGGAAAAACATTCAGTACTTC. This translates into CSALVSPGALGKNIQYF.

The chain links TRBV12-3 or TRBV12-4 to TRBJ2-1, with 9 bases that match TRBD2. Losses at the gene ends were 5 bases for V and 15 bases for J; bases not matched to a gene: 8. CDR3 length: 12 residues. CDR3 nucleotide sequence: TGTGCCAGCAGTGCCTCCGGGACTAGCCTGTTCTTC. Translating it yields CASSASGTSLFF.

A word on this clonotype: One end of the junction varies from germline; a read error may be responsible. The gene calls are TRBV6-1 and TRBJ2-5; TRBD2 matches 8 bases. Germline lookup yields CDR1 MNHNS and CDR2 SASEGT. CDR3 length: 14 residues. CDR3 sequence: CASSDGTSWEIQYF. In nucleotides, the CDR3 is TGTGCCAGCAGTGACGGGACTAGTTGGGAGATCCAGTACTTC.